This T cell receptor beta chain came from a study of T cell changes during pregnancy in multiple sclerosis. Clones were read by immunoSEQ multiplex PCR, and TCRdb kept only the in-frame ones, dropping some. Here the sample spans about 44,000 clones, 75% to 95% being singletons. The CDR3 runs 13 residues. Trimming took 6 bases from V and 4 from J, leaving 12 bases between them. Germline values: CDR1 MDHEN, CDR2 SYDVKM. The starting material was CD4+ T cells from peripheral blood mononuclear cells, obtained before pregnancy. The chain couples TRBV28 to TRBJ2-5, with D uncertain. The source of this sequence is a female donor with multiple sclerosis, enrolled in a pregnancy study. Here the CDR3 DNA reads TGTGCCAGCAGGTCTCACCGACTAGAGACCCAGTACTTC. It is translated as CASRSHRLETQYF.